This is a list of T cell receptor beta chains from one sample in a study of CD8 T cells in Susac syndrome. TCRdb reprocessed the immunoSEQ multiplex PCR reads with MiXCR, giving one entry per CDR3 protein. The table records some 120,000 distinct CDR3 sequences, 90% to 95% of them present only once. The material sequenced was CD4+ T cells from PBMCs. The receptor set was obtained from a human donor in good health. Both conserved end residues are part of each CDR3. Each record gives: V gene, D gene, J gene, clone size, CDR3 length, CDR3 protein, CDR3 DNA. D genes are given only for firm matches. Clone size is not always given. Where it is, it says once, few, many or a class for expanded clones.

>TRBV29-1|-|TRBJ2-3|-|12
CSVDPGTDTQYF
TGCAGCGTTGACCCCGGGACCGATACGCAGTATTTT
>TRBV7-2|-|TRBJ2-3|-|13
CASSRDNTDTQYF
TGTGCCAGCAGCCGGGACAACACAGATACGCAGTATTTT
>TRBV5-1|TRBD2|TRBJ2-6|-|17
CASSLDGGGSGANVLTF
TGCGCCAGCAGCTTGGATGGGGGGGGCTCTGGGGCCAACGTCCTGACTTTC
>TRBV5-1|-|TRBJ1-1|-|14
CASSHPGANTEAFF
TGCGCCAGCAGCCATCCAGGGGCGAACACTGAAGCTTTCTTT
>TRBV12-3/TRBV12-4|TRBD2|TRBJ2-1|-|13
CASSPGGGDEQFF
TGTGCCAGCAGTCCCGGGGGGGGCGATGAGCAGTTCTTC
>TRBV6-1|-|TRBJ2-7|-|16
CASSFYRQGAPYEQYF
TGTGCCAGCAGCTTCTATCGACAAGGAGCTCCCTACGAGCAGTACTTC
>TRBV29-1|TRBD1|TRBJ1-1|-|16
CSASQGGRFRNTEAFF
TGCAGCGCGTCCCAGGGGGGGAGGTTTCGTAACACTGAAGCTTTCTTT
>TRBV7-2|-|TRBJ2-3|-|14
CASSLASSTDTQYF
TGTGCCAGCAGCTTAGCTTCTAGCACAGATACGCAGTATTTT
>TRBV3-1|-|TRBJ1-2|-|15
CASSQDGRVNYGYTF
TGTGCCAGCAGCCAAGACGGCAGGGTAAACTATGGCTACACCTTC
>TRBV18|TRBD2|TRBJ2-1|-|16
CASSRWMGGSGAEQFF
TGTGCCAGCTCACGGTGGATGGGCGGGAGTGGGGCTGAGCAGTTCTTC
>TRBV7-2|TRBD2|TRBJ2-7|-|15
CASEGGTTLSYEQYF
TGTGCCAGCGAGGGAGGGACCACCTTAAGCTACGAGCAGTACTTC
>TRBV28|TRBD2|TRBJ2-7|once|19
CASSSYWGGRASSFNEQYF
TGTGCCAGCAGTTCCTACTGGGGCGGGAGGGCCAGTTCGTTCAACGAGCAGTACTTC
>TRBV15|-|TRBJ2-5|-|13
CATSTGYQETQYF
TGTGCCACCAGCACCGGATACCAAGAGACCCAGTACTTC
>TRBV29-1|TRBD2|TRBJ2-7|-|13
CSVRDGGAYEQYF
TGCAGCGTCCGGGACGGGGGGGCCTACGAGCAGTACTTC
>TRBV3-1|TRBD1|TRBJ2-5|-|15
CASSQYGTGQETQYF
TGTGCCAGCAGCCAATATGGGACAGGTCAAGAGACCCAGTACTTC
>TRBV29-1|TRBD2|TRBJ2-3|once|15
CSVVGLAGDTDTQYF
TGCAGCGTTGTTGGGCTAGCGGGAGACACAGATACGCAGTATTTT
>TRBV12-3/TRBV12-4|-|TRBJ1-5|-|14
CASDTETGNQPQHF
TGTGCCAGCGATACCGAGACAGGCAATCAGCCCCAGCATTTT
>TRBV30|-|TRBJ2-1|-|12
CALQGGGNEQFF
TGTGCGTTACAGGGCGGTGGCAATGAGCAGTTCTTC
>TRBV28|TRBD1|TRBJ2-5|-|14
CASSFTGGWETQYF
TGTGCCAGCAGTTTTACAGGGGGCTGGGAGACCCAGTACTTC
>TRBV29-1|-|TRBJ1-1|-|12
CSAARGGTEAFF
TGCAGCGCTGCCCGGGGGGGCACTGAAGCTTTCTTT
>TRBV6-6|TRBD2|TRBJ2-7|-|16
CASSYTSGAFPYEQYF
TGTGCCAGCAGTTACACTAGCGGGGCTTTTCCCTACGAGCAGTACTTC
>TRBV3-1|TRBD2|TRBJ2-1|-|15
CASSHLAGGGNEQFF
TGTGCCAGCAGCCATTTAGCGGGAGGGGGCAATGAGCAGTTCTTC
>TRBV19|-|TRBJ1-5|-|13
CASSMGGNQPQHF
TGTGCCAGTAGTATGGGTGGTAATCAGCCCCAGCATTTT
>TRBV9|TRBD1|TRBJ2-3|-|15
CASTPWTGSTDTQYF
TGTGCCAGCACCCCGTGGACAGGTTCCACAGATACGCAGTATTTT
>TRBV27|-|TRBJ2-7|once|13
CASSLYVTREQYF
TGTGCCAGCAGTTTGTACGTGACGCGCGAGCAGTACTTC